The next 18 T cell receptor beta chains were all read from a single sample in a study of PD-1 blockade in classical Hodgkin lymphoma. Described time point: cycle 4 day 1 (C4D1), after 6 weeks of nivolumab. Every patient was affected by relapse after autologous stem cell transplantation, while exposure to brentuximab vedotin was not uniform. TCRdb's table, derived via immunoSEQ multiplex PCR, lists solely in-frame clones and lacks some. The table shows tens of thousands of clones, with about four fifths occurring only once. Sequences were derived from peripheral blood mononuclear cells (PBMCs), sampled before the fourth cycle of nivolumab. These receptors were collected from a human donor with classical Hodgkin lymphoma.

This chain links TRBV7-3 with TRBJ1-1, with D unclear. Trimming took off 5 bases at V and 4 bases at J, with 14 bases between the two ends. CDR3 length: 14 residues. Germline V gene sequence: CDR1 SGHTA, CDR2 FQGTGA. CDR3 loop: CASSPGEGGTEAFF. The CDR3 DNA is TGTGCCAGCAGCCCCGGGGAGGGTGGCACTGAAGCTTTCTTT.

The J gene is TRBJ1-1, the V gene TRBV27; the match to TRBD1 covers 7 bases. The CDR3 loop spans 17 amino acids. J was trimmed by 0 bases and V by 2 bases; bases with no gene match: 9. Germline V gene data show CDR1 as MNHEY and CDR2 as SMNVEV (reference sequence). In nucleotides, the CDR3 is TGTGCCAGCAGTTTAACCACAGCGGGACAGATGAACACTGAAGCTTTCTTT. Its translation: CASSLTTAGQMNTEAFF.

J is TRBJ1-6 and V is TRBV28, with D tentatively TRBD1 (6 bases). Germline CDR1 is MDHEN and CDR2 is SYDVKM. Trimming pared 8 bases from V and 0 bases from J, leaving 14 bases between. CDR3 length: 16 residues. As DNA, the CDR3 is TGTGCCAGCCGCCCCCGGGGGCTCTCCTATAATTCACCCCTCCACTTT. Its translation is CASRPRGLSYNSPLHF.

J is TRBJ2-4 and V is TRBV30; a weak D match, TRBD1 (8 bases). Trimming took 5 bases from V and 5 from J, leaving 16 bases between them. The CDR3 is 14 amino acids. Germline assignment: CDR1 GTSNPN and CDR2 SVGIG (reference sequence). CDR3: CAWSGGAGENIQYF. Here the CDR3 DNA reads TGTGCCTGGTCAGGGGGCGCGGGGGAAAACATTCAGTACTTC. Variable domain in full (rest from reference TRBV30 and TRBJ2-4): SQTIHQWPATLVQPVGSPLSLECTVEGTSNPNLYWYRQAAGRGLQLLFYSVGIGQISSEVPQNLSASRPQDRQFILSSKKLLLSDSGFYLCAWSGGAGENIQYFGAGTRLSVL.

J is TRBJ2-3 and V is TRBV7-2, with a tentative D call TRBD1 (5 bases). V lost 4 bases and J 3 bases, leaving 5 bases between the germline ends. Germline V gene data show CDR1 as SGHTA and CDR2 as FQGNSA. The CDR3 length is 12 residues. CDR3 sequence: CASSSGTDTQYF. CDR3 sequence (DNA): TGTGCCAGCAGCTCAGGGACAGATACGCAGTATTTT.

The rearrangement joins TRBV11-3 to TRBJ1-4, with no clear D. The germline CDR1 and CDR2 sequences are SGHNT and YENEEA. The CDR3 consists of 12 residues. Trimming cost V 5 bases and J 8 bases, with 9 bases left between them. Written as DNA, the CDR3 is TGTGCCAGCAGCGCACGTCGCGAAAAACTGTTTTTT. Translating it yields CASSARREKLFF.

V and J are TRBV29-1 and TRBJ1-2, with D maybe TRBD1 (6 bases). The CDR3 spans 13 residues. CDR1 is SQVTM, CDR2 ANQGSEA, per germline. Trimming left V 3 bases short and J 0 bases short, with 8 bases between. CDR3 region: CSVDTGTNYGYTF. CDR3 nucleotide sequence: TGCAGCGTTGATACAGGGACTAACTATGGCTACACCTTC.

V usage is TRBV18 and J usage is TRBJ1-4; D uncertain. The CDR3 contains 16 residues. CDR1 KGHSH and CDR2 LQKENI come from the germline V gene. The germline V and J ends were trimmed by 5 bases and 5 bases, with 18 bases remaining between them. This chain's CDR3 is CASSSNGIQGNEKLFF. CDR3 sequence (DNA): TGTGCCAGCTCATCAAACGGGATTCAAGGGAATGAAAAACTGTTTTTT.

The V call is TRBV28, the J call TRBJ1-5, with D tentatively TRBD1 (6 bases). Trimming took off 4 bases at V and 5 bases at J, with 18 bases between the two ends. The CDR3 is 16 amino acids. The germline V gene has CDR1 MDHEN and CDR2 SYDVKM. The CDR3 DNA sequence: TGTGCCAGCAGTTCCCGACAGGCCGCGGGGGATCAGCCCCAGCATTTT. It is translated as CASSSRQAAGDQPQHF.

The chain employs TRBV2 and TRBJ2-3; TRBD2 agrees at 14 bases. The CDR3 spans 14 residues. The junction had 0 bases not matched to a gene; V was cut back by 6 bases and J by 4 bases. Germline V CDR1 and CDR2: SNHLY, FYNNEI. CDR3 loop: CASRGLAGADTQYF. In DNA form, the CDR3 reads TGTGCCAGCAGGGGACTAGCGGGGGCAGATACGCAGTATTTT. The full variable domain, completed using reference TRBV2 and TRBJ2-3, is EPEVTQTPSHQVTQMGQEVILRCVPISNHLYFYWYRQILGQKVEFLVSFYNNEISEKSEIFDDQFSVERPDGSNFTLKIRSTKLEDSAMYFCASRGLAGADTQYFGPGTRLTVL.

The chain carries TRBV18 and TRBJ2-5, with a weak D call TRBD2 (7 bases). CDR1 and CDR2 (germline): KGHSH, LQKENI. V lost 3 bases and J lost 5, with 13 bases in between. CDR3 size: 14 residues. Here the CDR3 DNA reads TGTGCCAGCTCACCTCGGCGGGGGCCGGAGACCCAGTACTTC. This gives the protein CASSPRRGPETQYF.

The chain carries TRBV9 and TRBJ1-1; 7 bases are a match to TRBD1. The V gene end was trimmed by 4 bases and the J gene end by 5 bases; junction bases not matched to a gene: 11. This CDR3 has 15 amino acids. CDR1 SGDLS and CDR2 YYNGEE come from the germline V gene. Here the CDR3 DNA reads TGTGCCAGCAGCCCCACCCAGGGGGGGAGGACTGAAGCTTTCTTT. The encoded protein is CASSPTQGGRTEAFF.

DNA of the CDR3: TGTGCCAGCAGCGGGTATTCGGCCACTGGGGCCAACGTCCTGACTTTC. Its protein is CASSGYSATGANVLTF. The chain uses TRBV9 and TRBJ2-6; no clear D. This CDR3 region has 16 residues. Trimming pared 3 bases from V and 2 bases from J, leaving 12 bases between. Germline V CDR1 and CDR2: SGDLS, YYNGEE.

CDR3 sequence reads: CASNKQGLNTEAFF. CDR3 coding DNA: TGTGCCAGCAATAAACAGGGCCTGAACACTGAAGCTTTCTTT. This chain connects TRBV27 to TRBJ1-1; weak D call: TRBD1 (6 bases). This CDR3 is 14 amino acids long. V lost 7 bases to trimming and J lost 0 bases, with 12 bases between them. Germline V CDR1 and CDR2: MNHEY, SMNVEV (reference sequence).

This clone turned up a few times. The chain is built from TRBV2 and TRBJ2-1, with TRBD2 matching 11 bases. CDR1 SNHLY and CDR2 FYNNEI come from the germline V gene. V was pared by 6 bases and J by 7 bases, with 8 bases of the junction left unmatched. CDR3 length equals 15 residues. The CDR3 sequence: CASRRGTSGLNEQFF. The DNA for the CDR3 is TGTGCCAGCAGGAGGGGGACTAGCGGATTAAATGAGCAGTTCTTC.

The J gene is TRBJ1-2, the V gene TRBV5-1; D perhaps matches TRBD1 (5 bases). V lost 0 bases and J lost 0, with 9 bases in between. The CDR3 is 15 amino acids. Per the germline V gene, CDR1 is SGHRS and CDR2 is YFSETQ. The CDR3 coding sequence is TGCGCCAGCAGCTTGGATGCGGGGGCTAACTATGGCTACACCTTC. This codes for CASSLDAGANYGYTF.

Only one count was recorded for this clone. This chain links TRBV7-9 with TRBJ2-1, with 14 bases matching TRBD2. CDR3 length equals 18 residues. V was pared by 7 bases and J by 0 bases, with 8 bases of the junction left unmatched. Germline V gene data show CDR1 as SEHNR and CDR2 as FQNEAQ (reference sequence). This CDR3 is CASTLGLAGASSYNEQFF. In nucleotides, the CDR3 is TGTGCCAGCACTCTGGGACTAGCGGGGGCGAGCTCCTACAATGAGCAGTTCTTC.

The rearrangement uses TRBV4-2 and TRBJ1-2; possible D gene TRBD1, 5 bases. CDR3 size: 16 residues. V gave up 3 bases and J gave up 6 bases, with 20 bases separating them. Germline-derived CDR1 and CDR2 are LGHNA and YNFKEQ. CDR3 sequence reads: CASSQKDSELFNGYTF. The CDR3 DNA sequence: TGTGCCAGCAGCCAGAAAGACAGTGAGCTTTTTAATGGCTACACCTTC.